Listed here is a single TCR beta chain. Its cognate antigen is unknown. These data are taken from a study of CD8 T cells in ankylosing spondylitis. Generation of TCR beta libraries employed quantitative 5'-RACE incorporating molecular barcodes. Via MiXCR, TCRdb re-called the 5' RACE reads, giving one row per CDR3 protein. The data hold some 800,000 distinct CDR3 sequences, with over 9.5% observed a single time. General study results and limits: In ankylosing spondylitis blood, a motif of roughly eight highly homologous TCR beta variants appeared characteristic. Certain motif variants had earlier appeared in reactive arthritis synovial fluid and blood. Enrichment of disease-linked clones was reportedly significant in matched ankylosing spondylitis synovial fluid.

Per germline, CDR1 LNHNV and CDR2 YYDKDF (reference sequence). Trimming left V 1 base short and J 2 bases short, with 13 bases between. This CDR3 contains 16 residues. This clonotype was sampled from a male donor with ankylosing spondylitis. The genes are TRBV15 and TRBJ2-3; D is unclear. Material: blood, either unsorted or a sorted T cell fraction (not recorded which). In DNA, the CDR3 is TGTGCCACCAGCAGAGCTAGGTCGGCGGACACAGATACGCAGTATTTT. Amino acids: CATSRARSADTDTQYF.